Following are 26 T cell receptor beta chains from one sample sequenced in a study of blood T cell repertoires in COVID-19. Data came from immunoSEQ multiplex PCR; TCRdb stores just in-frame clones and leaves some out. The data contain 170,000 or so clones, 60% to 80% of them singletons. The sample consisted of PBMCs or T cells enriched from blood (not recorded which). The receptors originated from a woman aged 50 to 65 who had recovered from COVID-19.

The chain combines TRBV3-1 (or the pseudogene TRBV3-2) with TRBJ2-1, with a weak D call TRBD2 (5 bases). Germline-derived CDR1 and CDR2 are LGHDT and YNNKEL (reference sequence). This CDR3 comprises 16 residues. V lost 3 bases and J lost 0, with 12 bases in between. This CDR3 reads CASSQETNPSYNEQFF. Here the CDR3 DNA reads TGTGCCAGCAGCCAGGAGACTAATCCCTCCTACAATGAGCAGTTCTTC.

This chain joins TRBV6-2 or TRBV6-3 and TRBJ2-7; D ambiguous. Looked up from germline, CDR1 is MNHEY and CDR2 is SVGEGT. The CDR3 loop spans 12 amino acids. V lost 4 bases to trimming and J lost 4 bases, with 8 bases between them. This CDR3 reads CASSSLAYEQYF. The CDR3 DNA is TGTGCCAGCAGTTCCTTGGCTTACGAGCAGTACTTC.

This clone was seen more than once but under ten times. This chain joins TRBV19 and TRBJ1-5, with D uncertain. This CDR3 comprises 14 residues. Germline V gene sequence: CDR1 LNHDA, CDR2 SQIVND (reference sequence). Trimming shortened V by 2 bases and J by 6 bases, and 11 bases separated the two germline ends. The CDR3 DNA is TGTGCCAGTAGTATAAAGAATATCGGTCAGCCCCAGCATTTT. Translated, it gives CASSIKNIGQPQHF.

The rearrangement joins TRBV7-3 to TRBJ1-1; 8 bases match TRBD1. CDR1 is SGHTA, CDR2 FQGTGA, per germline. Trimming took 4 bases from V and 5 from J; bases not matched to a gene: 3. This CDR3 contains 13 residues. In DNA, the CDR3 is TGTGCCAGCAGCTGGGGACAGGATACTGAAGCTTTCTTT. Protein product: CASSWGQDTEAFF.

The V gene is TRBV7-3, the J gene TRBJ2-7, with D possibly TRBD2 on 6 matching bases. CDR1 SGHTA and CDR2 FQGTGA come from the germline V gene. The CDR3 length is 16 residues. Trimming took off 6 bases at V and 2 bases at J, with 20 bases between the two ends. The CDR3 bases are TGTGCCAGCAGTACCGGGACTTCCGGCCCCACCTACGAGCAGTACTTC. This sequence encodes CASSTGTSGPTYEQYF.

CDR3 in DNA: TGTGCCAGCTCAGCCGGGACTAATTCCTACGAGCAGTACTTC. Translating it yields CASSAGTNSYEQYF. The V and J genes are TRBV18 and TRBJ2-7; 7 bases line up with TRBD2. CDR1 is KGHSH, CDR2 LQKENI, per germline. The CDR3 sequence is 14 residues long. With V trimmed by 5 bases and J by 1 base, 5 bases remained unmatched.

The CDR3 reads CAWRLGGTGPYEQYF. Here the CDR3 DNA reads TGTGCCTGGAGGCTAGGCGGGACAGGACCCTACGAGCAGTACTTC. The rearrangement joins TRBV30 to TRBJ2-7, with 8 bases lining up with TRBD1. V lost 3 bases and J lost 2; bases outside the gene matches: 9. The CDR3 is 15 residues long. Germline-derived CDR1 and CDR2 are GTSNPN and SVGIG (reference sequence).

The V call is TRBV6-2 or TRBV6-3, the J call TRBJ2-4; D unclear. V lost 4 bases and J 0 bases, leaving 10 bases between the germline ends. The CDR3 is made up of 15 amino acids. The germline CDR1 and CDR2 sequences are MNHEY and SVGEGT. CDR3 nucleotide sequence: TGTGCCAGCAGTTGGGTCCCAGGAGCCAAAAACATTCAGTACTTC. Residues: CASSWVPGAKNIQYF.

The chain has TRBV3-1 (or the pseudogene TRBV3-2) and TRBJ2-1; 7 positions match TRBD2. V lost 6 bases to trimming and J lost 0 bases; unmatched junction nucleotides: 5. The CDR3 has 15 residues. Per the germline V gene, CDR1 is LGHDT and CDR2 is YNNKEL (reference sequence). CDR3 nucleotides: TGTGCCAGCAGTCCGAGCGGGAACTCCTACAATGAGCAGTTCTTC. Translating it yields CASSPSGNSYNEQFF.

Only one count was recorded for this clone. This chain links TRBV2 with TRBJ2-7; 9 bases line up with TRBD2. Germline values: CDR1 SNHLY, CDR2 FYNNEI. With V trimmed by 3 bases and J by 9 bases, 12 bases remained unmatched. The CDR3 length is 15 residues. As DNA, the CDR3 is TGTGCCAGCAGTGAGGTGGCGGGAGGGCCTCAGACGCAGTACTTC. The encoded protein is CASSEVAGGPQTQYF. The full variable domain, in which reference TRBV2 and TRBJ2-7 provide the parts outside the CDR3, is EPEVTQTPSHQVTQMGQEVILRCVPISNHLYFYWYRQILGQKVEFLVSFYNNEISEKSEIFDDQFSVERPDGSNFTLKIRSTKLEDSAMYFCASSEVAGGPQTQYFGPGTRLTVT.

The sample holds a few counts of this clone. This chain joins TRBV7-2 and TRBJ1-5; 9 bases align to TRBD1. Trimming cost V 3 bases and J 4 bases; bases outside gene matches: 4. Germline assignment: CDR1 SGHTA and CDR2 FQGNSA. The CDR3 sequence is 15 residues long. The chain's CDR3 is CASSLEDRGNQPQHF. The CDR3, as DNA: TGTGCCAGCAGCTTGGAGGACAGGGGTAATCAGCCCCAGCATTTT.

This clone was seen just once. The rearrangement uses TRBV6-6 and TRBJ1-4; D is unresolved. This CDR3 has 16 residues. Between the trimmed V and J ends, which lost 2 bases and 7 bases, there was a span of 17 bases. The germline CDR1 and CDR2 sequences are MNHNY and SVGAGI (reference sequence). CDR3 nucleotide sequence: TGTGCCAGCAGTTACGGAGGTCCTGCGTCTTCTGAAAAACTGTTTTTT. It yields the protein CASSYGGPASSEKLFF.

The V gene is TRBV10-1, the J gene TRBJ2-1; TRBD2 agrees at 9 bases. The V and J ends lost 0 bases and 5 bases, in that order; junction bases with no gene match: 5. The germline V gene has CDR1 WNHNN and CDR2 SYGVQD (reference sequence). The length of the CDR3 is 16 residues. CDR3 protein: CASSESMASGNNEQFF. For the CDR3, the DNA is TGCGCCAGCAGTGAGTCGATGGCTAGCGGGAACAATGAGCAGTTCTTC.

The chain is built from TRBV2 and TRBJ1-4; TRBD1 aligns across 8 bases. V lost 4 bases to trimming and J lost 10 bases; unmatched junction nucleotides: 8. In germline, CDR1 is SNHLY, CDR2 FYNNEI. CDR3 length: 14 amino acids. The CDR3 loop is CASSGTGLLGKLFF. As DNA, the CDR3 is TGTGCCAGCAGTGGGACAGGGCTTCTCGGAAAACTGTTTTTT.

The gene calls are TRBV2 and TRBJ2-7, with 7 nucleotides matching TRBD1. The CDR3 has 15 amino acids. With V trimmed by 6 bases and J by 3 bases, 11 bases remained unmatched. Germline V CDR1 and CDR2: SNHLY, FYNNEI. The CDR3 DNA reads TGTGCCAGCAGGAAACGGGGACAGTACCTCTACGAGCAGTACTTC. Encoded protein: CASRKRGQYLYEQYF.

The chain carries TRBV28 and TRBJ2-7; D may be TRBD1 (5 bases). Trimming removed 5 bases from V and 5 bases from J, with 13 bases in between. Germline V CDR1 and CDR2: MDHEN, SYDVKM. The CDR3 sequence is 13 residues long. In nucleotides, the CDR3 is TGTGCCAGCAGTCCCTCGGACAAGCACGAGCAGTACTTC. Translation: CASSPSDKHEQYF.

This clone has only a few counts. The chain has TRBV3-1 (or the pseudogene TRBV3-2) and TRBJ2-7, with 9 bases aligning to TRBD2. The germline gives CDR1 LGHDT, CDR2 YNNKEL (reference sequence). The CDR3 runs to 15 residues. With V trimmed by 1 base and J by 5 bases, 6 bases remained unmatched. The CDR3 region has the DNA TGTGCCAGCAGCCAAGCCAGCGGGAGGCCCAACGAGCAGTACTTC. This codes for CASSQASGRPNEQYF.

The CDR3 region is CASSPRQASYEQYF. The CDR3 DNA sequence: TGTGCCAGCTCACCACGGCAGGCTTCCTACGAGCAGTACTTC. The J gene is TRBJ2-7, the V gene TRBV18; D remains unclear. The CDR3 covers 14 residues. In germline, CDR1 is KGHSH, CDR2 LQKENI. Deletions cut 1 base from V and 1 base from J, with 8 bases between.

The chain links TRBV11-2 to TRBJ2-3; 8 bases line up with TRBD2. Looked up from germline, CDR1 is SGHAT and CDR2 is FQNNGV. The CDR3 is 14 amino acids. The V segment lost 5 bases and the J segment 5 bases; nucleotides outside the gene matches: 6. The CDR3 spells CASSPSGSGDTQYF. CDR3 nucleotide sequence: TGTGCCAGCAGCCCGAGCGGGAGCGGAGATACGCAGTATTTT.

Relative to its sample, this clone is medium-sized. The V and J genes are TRBV14 and TRBJ1-3; tentative D call: TRBD1 (5 bases). Germline assignment: CDR1 SGHDN and CDR2 FVKESK. The V gene lost 2 bases and the J gene lost 4 bases, with 15 bases spanning the gap. This CDR3 has 16 residues. The CDR3 DNA follows: TGTGCCAGCAGCCAATCCTGGGGCTCTCGGGGAAACACCATATATTTT. Amino acid sequence: CASSQSWGSRGNTIYF.

The chain links TRBV28 to TRBJ2-5, with 8 bases lining up with TRBD2. Germline V CDR1 and CDR2: MDHEN, SYDVKM. The CDR3 is 15 residues long. J gave up 4 bases and V 6 bases, and 10 bases lay outside the gene matches. The CDR3 is CASRLARSGRETQYF. CDR3 DNA: TGTGCCAGCAGGCTCGCCCGGAGCGGGAGAGAGACCCAGTACTTC.

The chain is built from TRBV3-1 (or the pseudogene TRBV3-2) and TRBJ2-1; 8 bases agree with TRBD1. This CDR3 spans 15 amino acids. The trim removed 1 base at V and 5 bases at J, leaving 4 bases unmatched. The germline CDR1 and CDR2 sequences are LGHDT and YNNKEL (reference sequence). In DNA, the CDR3 is TGTGCCAGCAGCCAAGGGACAGGGTCCAACAATGAGCAGTTCTTC. This translates into CASSQGTGSNNEQFF.

In its sample, this clone was seen once. The J gene is TRBJ1-1, the V gene TRBV7-9, with D maybe TRBD1 (5 bases). V was cut by 5 bases and J by 1 base, with 11 bases left in between. Germline V gene sequence: CDR1 SEHNR, CDR2 FQNEAQ (reference sequence). The CDR3 is 14 residues long. The CDR3 is CASSDSNRNTEAFF. CDR3 in DNA: TGTGCCAGCAGCGACAGTAACCGGAACACTGAAGCTTTCTTT.

The J gene is TRBJ2-7, the V gene TRBV6-2 or TRBV6-3; tentative D call: TRBD1 (5 bases). This CDR3 region has 17 residues. Germline-derived CDR1 and CDR2 are MNHEY and SVGEGT. The germline V and J ends were trimmed by 2 bases and 9 bases, with 26 bases remaining between them. CDR3 DNA sequence: TGTGCCAGCAGTTACGCCTTAGACAGCTACCCCTACGAGCGGCAGTACTTC. This codes for CASSYALDSYPYERQYF.

The chain uses TRBV3-1 (or the pseudogene TRBV3-2) and TRBJ2-7; 7 nucleotides match TRBD1. V was clipped by 4 bases and J by 0 bases; unmatched bases: 3. CDR1 is LGHDT, CDR2 YNNKEL, per germline (reference sequence). This CDR3 region has 14 residues. This CDR3 reads CASSRGTASYEQYF. DNA for the CDR3: TGTGCCAGCAGCCGTGGGACAGCCTCCTACGAGCAGTACTTC.

The chain employs TRBV7-3 and TRBJ1-2; a weak D match, TRBD1 (5 bases). CDR1 is SGHTA, CDR2 FQGTGA, per germline. V lost 2 bases and J lost 8, with 18 bases in between. The CDR3 consists of 15 residues. The CDR3 DNA follows: TGTGCCAGCAGCTTAGACGCCCGGGGGGATGAAGGCTACACCTTC. The encoded protein is CASSLDARGDEGYTF.